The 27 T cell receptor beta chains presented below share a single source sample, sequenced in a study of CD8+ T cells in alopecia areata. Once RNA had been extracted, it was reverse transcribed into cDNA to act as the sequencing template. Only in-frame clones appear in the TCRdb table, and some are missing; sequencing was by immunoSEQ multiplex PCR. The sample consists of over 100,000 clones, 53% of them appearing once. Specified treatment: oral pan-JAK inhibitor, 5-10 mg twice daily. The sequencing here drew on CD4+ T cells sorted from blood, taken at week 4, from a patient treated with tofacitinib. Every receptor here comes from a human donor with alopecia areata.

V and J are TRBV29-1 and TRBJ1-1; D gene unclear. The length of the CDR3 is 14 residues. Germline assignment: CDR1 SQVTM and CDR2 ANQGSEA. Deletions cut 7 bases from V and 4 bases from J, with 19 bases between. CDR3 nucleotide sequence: TGCAGCGCCATCGTCGACCACTTCGGCACTGAAGCTTTCTTT. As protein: CSAIVDHFGTEAFF.

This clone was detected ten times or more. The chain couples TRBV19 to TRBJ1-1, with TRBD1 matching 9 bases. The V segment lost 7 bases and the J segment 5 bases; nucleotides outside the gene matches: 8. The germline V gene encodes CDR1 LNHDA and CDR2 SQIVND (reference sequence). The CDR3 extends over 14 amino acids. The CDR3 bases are TGTGCCAGTACCCACAGGGGGCGATTTACTGAAGCTTTCTTT. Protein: CASTHRGRFTEAFF.

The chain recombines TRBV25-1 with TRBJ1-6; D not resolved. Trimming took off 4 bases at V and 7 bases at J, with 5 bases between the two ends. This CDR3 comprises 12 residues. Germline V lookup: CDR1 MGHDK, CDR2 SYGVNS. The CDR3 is CASSVGNSPLHF. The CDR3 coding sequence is TGTGCCAGCAGTGTAGGGAATTCACCCCTCCACTTT.

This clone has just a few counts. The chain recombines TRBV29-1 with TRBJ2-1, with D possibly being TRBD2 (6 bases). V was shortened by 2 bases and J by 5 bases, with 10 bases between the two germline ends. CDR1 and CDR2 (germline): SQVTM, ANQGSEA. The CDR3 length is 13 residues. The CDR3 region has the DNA TGCAGCGTTGAATGGGAGGAGCACAATGAGCAGTTCTTC. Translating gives CSVEWEEHNEQFF.

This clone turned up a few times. CDR3 protein: CSGLAGALSIQYF. CDR3 sequence (DNA): TGCAGCGGACTAGCGGGAGCGCTGAGCATTCAGTACTTC. The genes are TRBV29-1 and TRBJ2-4; TRBD2 matches at 12 bases. This CDR3 is 13 amino acids long. The germline gives CDR1 SQVTM, CDR2 ANQGSEA. V trimming: 7 bases; J trimming: 9 bases; junction bases outside the gene matches: 7.

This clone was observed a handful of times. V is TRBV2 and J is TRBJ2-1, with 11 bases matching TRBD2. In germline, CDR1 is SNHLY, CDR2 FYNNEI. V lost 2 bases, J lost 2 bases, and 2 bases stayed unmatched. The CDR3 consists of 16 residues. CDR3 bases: TGTGCCAGCAGTGAACTAGCGGGAGGACCCTACAATGAGCAGTTCTTC. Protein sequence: CASSELAGGPYNEQFF.

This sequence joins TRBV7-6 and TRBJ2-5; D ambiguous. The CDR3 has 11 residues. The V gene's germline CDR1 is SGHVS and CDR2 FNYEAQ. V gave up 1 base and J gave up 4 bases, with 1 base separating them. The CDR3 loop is CASSLVETQYF. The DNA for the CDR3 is TGTGCCAGCAGCTTAGTAGAGACCCAGTACTTC.

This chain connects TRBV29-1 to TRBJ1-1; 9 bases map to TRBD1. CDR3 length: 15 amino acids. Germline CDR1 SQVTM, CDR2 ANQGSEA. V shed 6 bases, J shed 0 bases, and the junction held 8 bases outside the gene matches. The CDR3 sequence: CSVATGTGLNTEAFF. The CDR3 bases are TGCAGCGTCGCTACCGGGACAGGGTTGAACACTGAAGCTTTCTTT.

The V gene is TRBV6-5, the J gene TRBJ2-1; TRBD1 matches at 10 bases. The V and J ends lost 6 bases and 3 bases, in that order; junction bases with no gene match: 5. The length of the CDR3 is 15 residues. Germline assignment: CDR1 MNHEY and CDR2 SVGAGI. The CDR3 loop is CASRTGTGVYNEQFF. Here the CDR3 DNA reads TGTGCCAGCAGGACCGGGACAGGGGTCTACAATGAGCAGTTCTTC.

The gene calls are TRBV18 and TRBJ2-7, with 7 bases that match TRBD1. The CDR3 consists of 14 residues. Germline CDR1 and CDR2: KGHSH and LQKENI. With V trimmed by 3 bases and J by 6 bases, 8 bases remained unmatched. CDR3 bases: TGTGCCAGCTCACCGAATAACAGACAGGGCGAGCAGTACTTC. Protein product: CASSPNNRQGEQYF.

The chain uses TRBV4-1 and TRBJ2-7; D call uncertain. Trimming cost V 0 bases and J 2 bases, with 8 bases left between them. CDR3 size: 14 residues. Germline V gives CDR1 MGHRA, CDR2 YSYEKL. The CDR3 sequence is CASSQEEGAYEQYF. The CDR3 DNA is TGCGCCAGCAGCCAAGAAGAAGGAGCCTACGAGCAGTACTTC.

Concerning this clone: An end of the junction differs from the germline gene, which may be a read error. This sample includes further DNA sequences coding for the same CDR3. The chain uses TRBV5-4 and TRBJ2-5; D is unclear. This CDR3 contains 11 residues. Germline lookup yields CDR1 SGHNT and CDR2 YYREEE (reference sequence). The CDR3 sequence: CASSLEETQYF. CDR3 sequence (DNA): TGCGCCAGCAGCTTGGAAGAGACCCAGTACTTC.

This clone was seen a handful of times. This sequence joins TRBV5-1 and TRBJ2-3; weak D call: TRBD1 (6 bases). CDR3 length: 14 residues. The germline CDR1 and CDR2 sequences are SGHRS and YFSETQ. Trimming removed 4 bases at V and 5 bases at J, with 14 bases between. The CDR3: CASSRDIEEDTQYF. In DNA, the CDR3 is TGCGCCAGCAGCCGGGACATCGAGGAAGATACGCAGTATTTT.

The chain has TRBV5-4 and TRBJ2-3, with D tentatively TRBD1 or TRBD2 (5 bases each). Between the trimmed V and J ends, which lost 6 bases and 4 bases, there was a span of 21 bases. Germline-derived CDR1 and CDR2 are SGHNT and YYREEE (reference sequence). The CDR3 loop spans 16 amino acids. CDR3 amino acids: CASTLGGQGGADTQYF. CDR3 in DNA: TGTGCCAGCACCCTGGGCGGGCAGGGCGGCGCAGATACGCAGTATTTT. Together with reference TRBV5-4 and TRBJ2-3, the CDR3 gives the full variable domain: ETGVTQSPTHLIKTRGQQVTLRCSSQSGHNTVSWYQQALGQGPQFIFQYYREEENGRGNFPPRFSGLQFPNYSSELNVNALELDDSALYLCASTLGGQGGADTQYFGPGTRLTVL.

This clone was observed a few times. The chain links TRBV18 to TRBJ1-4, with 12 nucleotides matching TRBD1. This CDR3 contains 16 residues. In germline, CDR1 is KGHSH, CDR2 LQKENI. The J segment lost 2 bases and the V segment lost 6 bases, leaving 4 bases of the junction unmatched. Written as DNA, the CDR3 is TGTGCCAGCTCGTCCGGGACAGGGGGCACTAATGAAAAACTGTTTTTT. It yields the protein CASSSGTGGTNEKLFF.

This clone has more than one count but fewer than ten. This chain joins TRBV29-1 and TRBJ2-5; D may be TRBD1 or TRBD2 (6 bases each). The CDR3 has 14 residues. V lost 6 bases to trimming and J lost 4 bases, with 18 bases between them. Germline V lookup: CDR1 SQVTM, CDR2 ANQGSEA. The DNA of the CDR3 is TGCAGCGTGAGACGGGGGCTTAGCGGAGAGACCCAGTACTTC. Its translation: CSVRRGLSGETQYF.

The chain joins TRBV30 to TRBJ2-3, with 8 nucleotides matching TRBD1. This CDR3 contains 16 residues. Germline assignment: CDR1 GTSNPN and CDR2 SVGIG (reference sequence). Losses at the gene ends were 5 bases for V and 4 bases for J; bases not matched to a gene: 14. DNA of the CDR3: TGTGCCTGGGCCCAAGGACAGGGCGTCTTTGCAGATACGCAGTATTTT. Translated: CAWAQGQGVFADTQYF.

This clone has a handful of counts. CDR3 nucleotide sequence: TGTGCCAGTAGTGAGAGCTGGGGCTACACCTTC. Amino acid sequence: CASSESWGYTF. The chain carries TRBV19 and TRBJ1-2; no clear D. CDR3 length equals 11 residues. Looked up from germline, CDR1 is LNHDA and CDR2 is SQIVND (reference sequence). The V end lost 5 bases, the J end lost 8 bases, and 9 bases lay between the germline ends. The whole variable domain, remainder taken from reference TRBV19 and TRBJ1-2, is DGGITQSPKYLFRKEGQNVTLSCEQNLNHDAMYWYRQDPGQGLRLIYYSQIVNDFQKGDIAEGYSVSREKKESFPLTVTSAQKNPTAFYLCASSESWGYTFGSGTRLTVV.

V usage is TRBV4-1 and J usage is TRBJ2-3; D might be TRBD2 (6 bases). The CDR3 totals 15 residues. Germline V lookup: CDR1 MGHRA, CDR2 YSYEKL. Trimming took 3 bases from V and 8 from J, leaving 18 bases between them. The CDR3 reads CASSQLGGPVSTQYF. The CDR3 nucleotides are TGCGCCAGCAGCCAGCTCGGAGGGCCTGTGAGTACGCAGTATTTT.

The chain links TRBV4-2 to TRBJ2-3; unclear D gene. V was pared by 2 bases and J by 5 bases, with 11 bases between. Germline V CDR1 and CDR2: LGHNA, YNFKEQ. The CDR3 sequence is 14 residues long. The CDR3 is CASSQRIHEDTQYF. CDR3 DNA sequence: TGTGCCAGCAGCCAACGGATCCATGAAGATACGCAGTATTTT.

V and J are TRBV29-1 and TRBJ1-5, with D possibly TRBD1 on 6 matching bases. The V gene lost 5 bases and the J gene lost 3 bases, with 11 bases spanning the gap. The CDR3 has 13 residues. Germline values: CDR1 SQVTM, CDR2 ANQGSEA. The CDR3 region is CSVSDSLNQPQHF. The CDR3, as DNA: TGCAGCGTTTCGGACAGTCTCAATCAGCCCCAGCATTTT. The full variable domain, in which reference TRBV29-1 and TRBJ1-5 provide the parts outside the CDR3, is SAVISQKPSRDICQRGTSLTIQCQVDSQVTMMFWYRQQPGQSLTLIATANQGSEATYESGFVIDKFPISRPNLTFSTLTVSNMSPEDSSIYLCSVSDSLNQPQHFGDGTRLSIL.

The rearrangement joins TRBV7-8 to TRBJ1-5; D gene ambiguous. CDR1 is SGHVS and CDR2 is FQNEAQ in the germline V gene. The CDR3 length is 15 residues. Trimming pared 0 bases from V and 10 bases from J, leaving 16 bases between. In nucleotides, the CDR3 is TGTGCCAGCAGCTTAGCGAGGACGGGAATCAGCCCCCAGCATTTT. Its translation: CASSLARTGISPQHF. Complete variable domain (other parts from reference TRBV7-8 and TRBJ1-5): GAGVSQSPRYKVAKRGQDVALRCDPISGHVSLFWYQQALGQGPEFLTYFQNEAQLDKSGLPSDRFFAERPEGSVSTLKIQRTQQEDSAVYLCASSLARTGISPQHFGDGTRLSIL.

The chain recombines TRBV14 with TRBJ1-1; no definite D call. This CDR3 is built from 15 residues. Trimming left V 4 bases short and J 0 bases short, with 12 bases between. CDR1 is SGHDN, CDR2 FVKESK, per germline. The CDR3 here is CASSPLLGMNTEAFF. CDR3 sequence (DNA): TGTGCCAGCAGCCCGCTATTAGGCATGAACACTGAAGCTTTCTTT. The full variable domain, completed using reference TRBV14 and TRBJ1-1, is EAGVTQFPSHSVIEKGQTVTLRCDPISGHDNLYWYRRVMGKEIKFLLHFVKESKQDESGMPNNRFLAERTGGTYSTLKVQPAELEDSGVYFCASSPLLGMNTEAFFGQGTRLTVV.

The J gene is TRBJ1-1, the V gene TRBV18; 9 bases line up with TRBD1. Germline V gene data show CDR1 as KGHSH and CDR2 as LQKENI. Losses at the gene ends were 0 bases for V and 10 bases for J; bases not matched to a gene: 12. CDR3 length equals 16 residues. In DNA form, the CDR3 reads TGTGCCAGCTCACCACCGACAGGGGGGATAAGCCGTGGAGCTTTCTTT. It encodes CASSPPTGGISRGAFF.

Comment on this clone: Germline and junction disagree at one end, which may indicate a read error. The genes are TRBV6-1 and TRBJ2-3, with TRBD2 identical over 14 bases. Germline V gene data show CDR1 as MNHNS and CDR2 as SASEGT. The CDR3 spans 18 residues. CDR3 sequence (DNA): TGTGCCAGCACTGAAGAAAGACTAGCGGGAGGGAGGGCAGATACGCAGTATTTT. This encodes CASTEERLAGGRADTQYF.

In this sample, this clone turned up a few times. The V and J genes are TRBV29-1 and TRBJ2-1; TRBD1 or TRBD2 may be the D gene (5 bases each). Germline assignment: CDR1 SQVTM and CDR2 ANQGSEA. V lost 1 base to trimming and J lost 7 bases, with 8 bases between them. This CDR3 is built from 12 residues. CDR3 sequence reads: CSVEVWGNEQFF. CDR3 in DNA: TGCAGCGTTGAAGTGTGGGGGAATGAGCAGTTCTTC.

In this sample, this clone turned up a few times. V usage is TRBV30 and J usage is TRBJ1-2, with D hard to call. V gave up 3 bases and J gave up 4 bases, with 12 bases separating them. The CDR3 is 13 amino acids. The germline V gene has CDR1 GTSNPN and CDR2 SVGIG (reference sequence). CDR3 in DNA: TGTGCCTGGAGCGCCCGAATTGGCTATGGCTACACCTTC. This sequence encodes CAWSARIGYGYTF.